Listed below are T cell receptor beta chains from one sample, sequenced in a study of CD8 T cells in Susac syndrome. TCRdb re-called the immunoSEQ multiplex PCR reads through MiXCR, storing one row per CDR3 protein. The top ten hold 0.06% to 0.075% of the sample, which has just over 300,000 distinct CDR3 sequences, 92% seen once. Source material: CD4+ T cells from PBMCs. The receptors were sampled from a human donor with multiple sclerosis. The CDR3 runs from the conserved cysteine through the conserved F or W. Each record gives: V gene, D gene, clone size, CDR3 length, J gene, CDR3 protein, CDR3 DNA. The D gene is left open where the match is weak. Not every row has a clone size; where given, it reads once, few, many or a size class.

V: TRBV20-1
D: -
size: -
length: 12
J: TRBJ2-5
CDR3: CSAIGVQETQYF
DNA: TGCAGTGCGATCGGGGTTCAAGAGACCCAGTACTTC

V: TRBV12-3/TRBV12-4
D: -
size: -
length: 15
J: TRBJ1-2
CDR3: CASSKLFTSNNGYTF
DNA: TGTGCCAGCAGTAAACTCTTTACCAGTAATAATGGCTACACCTTC

V: TRBV20-1
D: TRBD2
size: -
length: 15
J: TRBJ2-3
CDR3: CSATGTSGLTDTQYF
DNA: TGCAGTGCTACCGGGACTAGCGGGCTGACAGATACGCAGTATTTT

V: TRBV3-1
D: -
size: few
length: 15
J: TRBJ2-6
CDR3: CASSQEHAGANVLTF
DNA: TGTGCCAGCAGCCAAGAACATGCTGGGGCCAACGTCCTGACTTTC

V: TRBV20-1
D: -
size: -
length: 14
J: TRBJ2-1
CDR3: CSARRGESYNEQFF
DNA: TGCAGTGCTAGGAGGGGGGAATCCTACAATGAGCAGTTCTTC

V: TRBV7-2
D: TRBD2
size: -
length: 16
J: TRBJ2-3
CDR3: CASSLIGTRDTDTQYF
DNA: TGTGCCAGCAGCCTGATCGGGACTAGAGACACAGATACGCAGTATTTT

V: TRBV29-1
D: TRBD1
size: -
length: 14
J: TRBJ1-2
CDR3: CSVDRSGQGSGYTF
DNA: TGCAGCGTTGATAGGTCGGGACAGGGTTCGGGCTACACCTTC

V: TRBV7-9
D: -
size: -
length: 15
J: TRBJ1-1
CDR3: CASSLGLIRDTEAFF
DNA: TGTGCCAGCAGCTTAGGGTTAATTCGGGACACTGAAGCTTTCTTT

V: TRBV7-3
D: -
size: once
length: 13
J: TRBJ2-1
CDR3: CASSFSLGNEQFF
DNA: TGTGCCAGCAGCTTTTCCCTTGGTAATGAGCAGTTCTTC

V: TRBV14
D: -
size: -
length: 15
J: TRBJ2-2
CDR3: CASSLGAVNTGELFF
DNA: TGTGCCAGCAGCCTTGGGGCGGTTAACACCGGGGAGCTGTTTTTT

V: TRBV10-3
D: TRBD2
size: -
length: 17
J: TRBJ2-5
CDR3: CAISAATSARASETQYF
DNA: TGTGCCATCAGCGCAGCGACTAGCGCAAGGGCTAGCGAGACCCAGTACTTC

V: TRBV6-6
D: TRBD1
size: once
length: 15
J: TRBJ1-1
CDR3: CASSYVGQTNTEAFF
DNA: TGTGCCAGCAGTTACGTGGGACAGACGAACACTGAAGCTTTCTTT

V: TRBV9
D: -
size: -
length: 13
J: TRBJ2-7
CDR3: CAGDMTGAYEQYF
DNA: TGTGCCGGCGACATGACAGGAGCCTACGAGCAGTACTTC

V: TRBV7-2
D: -
size: -
length: 13
J: TRBJ1-4
CDR3: CASSPGIFEKLFF
DNA: TGTGCCAGCAGCCCGGGGATCTTCGAAAAACTGTTTTTT

V: TRBV7-9
D: TRBD2
size: -
length: 15
J: TRBJ2-5
CDR3: CASSSGGGSVETQYF
DNA: TGTGCCAGCAGCTCCGGTGGCGGGAGTGTCGAGACCCAGTACTTC

V: TRBV3-1
D: TRBD2
size: -
length: 16
J: TRBJ2-1
CDR3: CASSRLAGGAYNEQFF
DNA: TGTGCCAGCAGCCGCCTAGCGGGAGGGGCCTACAATGAGCAGTTCTTC

V: TRBV19
D: TRBD2
size: -
length: 15
J: TRBJ2-2
CDR3: CASKISGGITGELFF
DNA: TGTGCCAGTAAGATATCGGGGGGAATCACCGGGGAGCTGTTTTTT

V: TRBV6-5
D: -
size: few
length: 13
J: TRBJ2-5
CDR3: CASSSDFQETQYF
DNA: TGTGCCAGCAGTTCCGACTTCCAAGAGACCCAGTACTTC

V: TRBV20-1
D: TRBD2
size: -
length: 15
J: TRBJ2-3
CDR3: CSASLLADPTDTQYF
DNA: TGCAGTGCTAGTTTACTAGCGGATCCCACAGATACGCAGTATTTT

V: TRBV5-1
D: -
size: once
length: 12
J: TRBJ2-1
CDR3: CASSEGIDEQFF
DNA: TGCGCCAGCAGCGAAGGGATCGATGAGCAGTTCTTC

V: TRBV14
D: TRBD2
size: few
length: 16
J: TRBJ2-2
CDR3: CASSQVAGANTGELFF
DNA: TGTGCCAGCAGCCAAGTCGCGGGAGCTAACACCGGGGAGCTGTTTTTT

V: TRBV12-2
D: -
size: -
length: 17
J: TRBJ1-5
CDR3: CASRTNPGGKGNQPQHF
DNA: TGTGCAAGTCGCACAAACCCAGGGGGTAAAGGCAATCAGCCCCAGCATTTT

V: TRBV29-1
D: -
size: -
length: 13
J: TRBJ2-3
CDR3: CSVARGGTDTQYF
DNA: TGCAGCGTTGCCCGGGGAGGCACAGATACGCAGTATTTT

V: TRBV9
D: -
size: -
length: 14
J: TRBJ2-2
CDR3: CASSGGTFTGELFF
DNA: TGTGCCAGCAGCGGCGGGACTTTTACCGGGGAGCTGTTTTTT

V: TRBV30
D: -
size: -
length: 12
J: TRBJ1-2
CDR3: CAWTDGHYGYTF
DNA: TGTGCCTGGACAGACGGGCACTATGGCTACACCTTC

V: TRBV12-3/TRBV12-4
D: TRBD1
size: -
length: 15
J: TRBJ1-1
CDR3: CASSPDRVGGTEAFF
DNA: TGTGCCAGCAGCCCAGACAGGGTAGGGGGCACTGAAGCTTTCTTT

V: TRBV18
D: -
size: -
length: 16
J: TRBJ2-5
CDR3: CASSPVHGQYQETQYF
DNA: TGTGCCAGCTCACCGGTGCACGGACAATACCAAGAGACCCAGTACTTC

V: TRBV11-1
D: -
size: once
length: 15
J: TRBJ2-7
CDR3: CASSLGDFANYEQYF
DNA: TGTGCCAGCAGCTTAGGGGACTTCGCGAACTACGAGCAGTACTTC

V: TRBV19
D: -
size: few
length: 16
J: TRBJ1-4
CDR3: CASSIQGAGTNEKLFF
DNA: TGTGCCAGTAGTATTCAGGGCGCTGGGACTAATGAAAAACTGTTTTTT

V: TRBV18
D: -
size: -
length: 15
J: TRBJ1-3
CDR3: CASSPQTAKGNTIYF
DNA: TGTGCCAGCTCACCACAGACGGCTAAAGGAAACACCATATATTTT

V: TRBV20-1
D: -
size: -
length: 16
J: TRBJ2-6
CDR3: CSAREREGVGANVLTF
DNA: TGCAGTGCTAGAGAGAGGGAAGGGGTAGGGGCCAACGTCCTGACTTTC

V: TRBV24-1
D: TRBD1
size: once
length: 14
J: TRBJ1-1
CDR3: CATSEGQGYTEAFF
DNA: TGTGCCACCAGTGAGGGACAGGGTTACACTGAAGCTTTCTTT

V: TRBV12-3/TRBV12-4
D: TRBD1
size: -
length: 15
J: TRBJ1-4
CDR3: CASSSTGAFNEKLFF
DNA: TGTGCCAGCAGTTCGACAGGGGCCTTTAATGAAAAACTGTTTTTT

V: TRBV29-1
D: -
size: once
length: 11
J: TRBJ1-1
CDR3: CSALGDTEAFF
DNA: TGCAGCGCTCTAGGGGACACTGAAGCTTTCTTT

V: TRBV6-2/TRBV6-3
D: TRBD1
size: once
length: 17
J: TRBJ2-5
CDR3: CASSYSIRDRGTKTQYF
DNA: TGTGCCAGCAGTTACTCGATAAGGGACAGGGGGACGAAGACCCAGTACTTC

V: TRBV20-1
D: -
size: -
length: 14
J: TRBJ1-3
CDR3: CSASVAVRGNTIYF
DNA: TGCAGTGCTAGTGTCGCGGTTCGGGGAAACACCATATATTTT

V: TRBV29-1
D: -
size: -
length: 12
J: TRBJ1-1
CDR3: CSVRTVRTEAFF
DNA: TGCAGCGTCAGGACAGTCCGAACTGAAGCTTTCTTT

V: TRBV4-1
D: -
size: -
length: 16
J: TRBJ1-3
CDR3: CASSQFPGVDGNTIYF
DNA: TGCGCCAGCAGCCAATTCCCAGGGGTAGATGGAAACACCATATATTTT

V: TRBV3-1
D: -
size: -
length: 15
J: TRBJ2-3
CDR3: CASSQAAGHGDTQYF
DNA: TGTGCCAGCAGCCAAGCGGCAGGGCATGGCGATACGCAGTATTTT

V: TRBV25-1
D: -
size: -
length: 14
J: TRBJ1-2
CDR3: CASSEAGNNYGYTF
DNA: TGTGCCAGCAGTGAGGCAGGGAATAACTATGGCTACACCTTC

V: TRBV11-3
D: -
size: -
length: 14
J: TRBJ1-1
CDR3: CASSPTPMNTEAFF
DNA: TGTGCCAGCAGCCCTACCCCGATGAACACTGAAGCTTTCTTT

V: TRBV30
D: TRBD1
size: once
length: 13
J: TRBJ1-1
CDR3: CAWSPTRTGHKTF
DNA: TGTGCCTGGAGCCCGACCAGGACAGGGCACAAGACTTTT

V: TRBV23-1
D: -
size: once
length: 16
J: TRBJ2-1
CDR3: CASSQRPGSSYNEQFF
DNA: TGCGCCAGCAGTCAACGCCCCGGGAGCTCCTACAATGAGCAGTTCTTC

V: TRBV12-3/TRBV12-4
D: TRBD1
size: -
length: 15
J: TRBJ1-5
CDR3: CASSGTASSNQPQHF
DNA: TGTGCCAGCAGTGGGACAGCTTCTAGCAATCAGCCCCAGCATTTT

V: TRBV7-8
D: TRBD1
size: -
length: 15
J: TRBJ2-5
CDR3: CASSYRGARVETQYF
DNA: TGTGCCAGCAGCTACAGGGGGGCCAGGGTGGAGACCCAGTACTTC

V: TRBV7-9
D: -
size: -
length: 15
J: TRBJ1-2
CDR3: CASSLPGAVVYGYTF
DNA: TGTGCCAGCAGCTTGCCAGGGGCAGTCGTTTATGGCTACACCTTC

V: TRBV7-2
D: -
size: -
length: 14
J: TRBJ2-5
CDR3: CASSLVADGETQYF
DNA: TGTGCCAGCAGCTTAGTAGCGGATGGAGAGACCCAGTACTTC

V: TRBV20-1
D: -
size: once
length: 12
J: TRBJ1-1
CDR3: CSAPTPDRLAFF
DNA: TGCAGTGCCCCGACCCCAGACCGTTTAGCTTTCTTT

V: TRBV6-6
D: TRBD1
size: -
length: 14
J: TRBJ1-1
CDR3: CASSADRANTEAFF
DNA: TGTGCCAGCAGTGCTGACAGGGCGAACACTGAAGCTTTCTTT